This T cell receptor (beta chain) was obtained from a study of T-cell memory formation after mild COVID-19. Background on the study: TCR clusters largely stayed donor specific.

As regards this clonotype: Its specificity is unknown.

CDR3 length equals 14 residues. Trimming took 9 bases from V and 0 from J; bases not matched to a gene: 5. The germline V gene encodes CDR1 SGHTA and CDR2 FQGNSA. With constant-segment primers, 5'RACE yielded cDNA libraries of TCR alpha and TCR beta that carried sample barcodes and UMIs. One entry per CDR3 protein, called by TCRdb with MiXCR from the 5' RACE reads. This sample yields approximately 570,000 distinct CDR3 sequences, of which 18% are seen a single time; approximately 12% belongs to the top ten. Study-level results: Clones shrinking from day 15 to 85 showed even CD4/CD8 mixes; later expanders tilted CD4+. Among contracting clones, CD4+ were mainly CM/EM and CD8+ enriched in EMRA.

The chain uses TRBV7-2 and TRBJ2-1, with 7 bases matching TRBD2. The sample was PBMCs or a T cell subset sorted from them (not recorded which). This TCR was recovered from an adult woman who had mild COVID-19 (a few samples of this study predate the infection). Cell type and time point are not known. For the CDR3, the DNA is TGTGCCAGGGGCGGCGGGAGCTCCTACAATGAGCAGTTCTTC. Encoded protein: CARGGGSSYNEQFF.